Below, one T cell receptor beta chain is given with its context. The table lists this clonotype with many counts. The antigen it recognizes is unknown. Base quality data are lacking; no much larger clone is found one base away. The germline V gene sets CDR1 to SGHTA and CDR2 to FQGNSA. The V end gives up 4 bases and the J end 6 bases, leaving 8 bases in the junction not matched to a gene. The CDR3 runs 16 residues from the cysteine to the phenylalanine. The DNA shown is the 48-base CDR3, in frame from base 1. This sample stems from a study of CD8 T cells in ankylosing spondylitis (dated by TCRdb to between 2016 and 2019). In the study overall: The study profiled T cell receptor beta repertoires in healthy donors and ankylosing spondylitis patients to find disease-linked TCR variants. The full study cohort comprised 20 to 25 ankylosing spondylitis patients and around 100 healthy donors. Peripheral blood was sampled, and synovial fluid was additionally collected from ankylosing spondylitis patients. What the work shows at the level of the full study, not this receptor alone: Significant enrichment of the disease-linked clones was reported in matched synovial fluid samples from ankylosing spondylitis patients. A CD8+ phenotype was shown by the disease-linked clones, which were found at relatively low frequencies in peripheral blood. Some TCR beta motif variants had previously been reported in synovial fluid and blood of reactive arthritis patients, which suggested common disease-initiation mechanisms. A TCR beta motif of eight highly homologous amino acid variants appeared characteristic of blood from ankylosing spondylitis patients.

TCRdb lists the instrument as Illumina HiSeq 2500. TCR beta libraries were prepared by quantitative 5'-RACE with molecular barcodes. The paper's processing steps were these. A new computational method, built on a probabilistic model of VDJ rearrangement, was used to identify disease-linked TCR variants. TCRdb trimmed the raw reads at Q25, called clones with MiXCR and kept productive beta chains. Merged by CDR3 protein, the rows form single entries marked with the most common genes and DNA. The V and J calls come from TCRdb's annotation, not from the publication. The sample profile shows under 200,000 distinct CDR3 sequences; around 10% of them were found once. About 28% of the sample goes to the ten largest clones.

This clonotype was obtained from a male donor with ankylosing spondylitis or in good health (not recorded which). The chain links TRBV7-2 with TRBJ1-6; 8 central nucleotides agree with TRBD1. The sample consisted of blood, either unsorted or a sorted T cell fraction (not recorded which). The CDR3 protein sequence reads: CASSSQTGALNSPLHF. Here is the DNA: TGTGCCAGCAGCTCCCAGACAGGGGCGCTTAATTCACCCCTCCACTTT.